This TCR beta chain was sequenced in a study of T cells of healthy individuals. Ten or more counts support this clonotype. TCRdb redid the calling of the 5' RACE reads with MiXCR, one entry per CDR3 protein. The sample contains around 53,000 distinct CDR3 sequences, over 12% of which appear only once. The ends were cut back, 3 bases at V and 7 bases at J, with 9 bases in the middle. The CDR3 covers 12 residues. The sequence was collected from a human donor in good health. This chain connects TRBV12-3 or TRBV12-4 to TRBJ1-1, with D possibly TRBD1 on 5 matching bases. This CDR3 reads CASSFTTVEAFF. CDR3 DNA sequence: TGTGCCAGCAGTTTTACGACAGTTGAAGCTTTCTTT.